The table lists the clone carrying this T cell receptor beta chain with a few counts. Antigen: not known. This specimen belongs to a study of post-analysis software for immune sequencing data. cDNA libraries for TCR beta contained unique molecular identifiers. TCRdb recomputed calls from the PCR reads with MiXCR, one row per CDR3 protein. Counted here are roughly 730,000 distinct CDR3 sequences, about 32% occurring once; the ten biggest clones make up roughly 0.57%. Whole-study findings and limits: In patients, TRBV5-6, TRBV5-1 and TRBV20-1 belonged to five or six TRBV segments found more frequently than in controls.

This CDR3 is built from 16 residues. V was pared by 5 bases and J by 6 bases, with 13 bases of the junction left unmatched. Germline values: CDR1 MDHEN, CDR2 SYDVKM. This chain uses TRBV28 with TRBJ2-5; 9 bases match TRBD1. The sequenced sample consisted of blood. The TCR sequence derives from a girl aged 5 to 17 with multiple sclerosis. The chain's CDR3 is CASSLTLTGGVQTQYF. The CDR3 DNA reads TGTGCCAGCAGTCTGACCCTGACAGGGGGAGTACAGACCCAGTACTTC. The complete variable domain, with remaining parts taken from reference TRBV28 and TRBJ2-5, reads DVKVTQSSRYLVKRTGEKVFLECVQDMDHENMFWYRQDPGLGLRLIYFSYDVKMKEKGDIPEGYSVSREKKERFSLILESASTNQTSMYLCASSLTLTGGVQTQYFGPGTRLLVL.